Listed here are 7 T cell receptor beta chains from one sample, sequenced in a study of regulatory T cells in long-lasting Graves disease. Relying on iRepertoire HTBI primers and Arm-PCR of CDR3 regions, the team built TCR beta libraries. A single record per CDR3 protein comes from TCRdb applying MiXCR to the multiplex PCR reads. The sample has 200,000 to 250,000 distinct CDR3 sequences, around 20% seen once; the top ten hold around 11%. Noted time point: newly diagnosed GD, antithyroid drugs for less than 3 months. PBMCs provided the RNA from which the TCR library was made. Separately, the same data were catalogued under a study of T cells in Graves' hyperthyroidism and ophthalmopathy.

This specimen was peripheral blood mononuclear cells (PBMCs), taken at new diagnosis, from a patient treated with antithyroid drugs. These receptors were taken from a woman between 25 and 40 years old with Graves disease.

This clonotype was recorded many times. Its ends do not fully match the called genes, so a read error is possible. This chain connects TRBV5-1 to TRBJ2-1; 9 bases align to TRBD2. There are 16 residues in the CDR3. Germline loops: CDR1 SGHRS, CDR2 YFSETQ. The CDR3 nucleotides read TGTGCCAGCAGCTTTTCGCGGGGGGGCCAGTGGAATGAGCAGTTCTTC. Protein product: CASSFSRGGQWNEQFF.

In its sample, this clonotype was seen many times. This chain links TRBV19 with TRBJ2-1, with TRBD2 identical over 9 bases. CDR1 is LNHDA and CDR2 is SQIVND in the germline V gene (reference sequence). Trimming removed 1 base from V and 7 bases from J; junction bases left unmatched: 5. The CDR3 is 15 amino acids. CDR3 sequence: CASSIGAGGGNEQFF. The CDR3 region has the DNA TGTGCCAGTAGTATAGGAGCGGGGGGCGGAAATGAGCAGTTCTTC.

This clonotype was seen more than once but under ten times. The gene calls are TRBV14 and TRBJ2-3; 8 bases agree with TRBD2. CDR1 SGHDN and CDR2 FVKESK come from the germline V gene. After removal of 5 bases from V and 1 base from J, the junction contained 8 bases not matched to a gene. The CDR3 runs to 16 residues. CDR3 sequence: CASSSPLGGGTDTQYF. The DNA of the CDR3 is TGTGCCAGCAGCTCACCGCTCGGGGGGGGCACAGATACGCAGTATTTT.

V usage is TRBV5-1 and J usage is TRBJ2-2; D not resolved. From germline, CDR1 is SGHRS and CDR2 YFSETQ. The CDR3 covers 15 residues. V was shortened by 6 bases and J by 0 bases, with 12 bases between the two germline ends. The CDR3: CASNEAVTNTGELFF. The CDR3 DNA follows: TGCGCCAGCAATGAGGCGGTCACGAACACCGGGGAGCTGTTTTTT.

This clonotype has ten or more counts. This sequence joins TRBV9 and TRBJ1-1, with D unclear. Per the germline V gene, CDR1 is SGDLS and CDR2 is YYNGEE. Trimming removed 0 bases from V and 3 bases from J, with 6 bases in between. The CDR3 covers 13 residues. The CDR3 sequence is CASSVVQYTEAFF. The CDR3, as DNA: TGTGCCAGCAGCGTAGTACAGTACACTGAAGCTTTCTTT.

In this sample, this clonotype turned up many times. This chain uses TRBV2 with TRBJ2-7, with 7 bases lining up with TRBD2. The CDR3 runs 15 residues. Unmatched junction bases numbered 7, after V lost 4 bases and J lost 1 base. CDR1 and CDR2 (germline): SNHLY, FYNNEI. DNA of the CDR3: TGTGCCAGCAGTGGCTGGGGAGCGGGATCCTACGAGCAGTACTTC. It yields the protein CASSGWGAGSYEQYF.

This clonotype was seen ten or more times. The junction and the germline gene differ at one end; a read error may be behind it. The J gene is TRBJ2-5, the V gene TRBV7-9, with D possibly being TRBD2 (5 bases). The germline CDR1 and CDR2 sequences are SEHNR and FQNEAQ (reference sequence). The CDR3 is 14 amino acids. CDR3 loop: CASSLTIPQETQYF. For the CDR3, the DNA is TGCGCCAGCAGCTTGACTATCCCGCAAGAGACCCAGTACTTC.